One and the same sample provided the 13 T cell receptor beta chains below, sequenced in a study of T cell responses to AZD1222 COVID-19 vaccine (dated by TCRdb to about 2021). The library relied on the immunoSEQ multiplex PCR assay. The table comes from immuneACCESS by way of TCRdb, which keeps in-frame sequences with V and J called. Part of the clones is missing from these tables; in studies checked, under half for an unresolved V gene and the rest for unknown reasons. Counted in this sample were more than 150,000 clones; approximately 90% of them appeared once. Of the sample, approximately 1.4% is held by the ten largest clones. The sample's time point, from its label and the paper: about 28 days (+/-7) after the second vaccine dose. This specimen consisted of peripheral blood, obtained 28 days after the second AZD1222 dose. The receptor set was obtained from an adult who received the AZD1222 COVID-19 vaccine.

This chain uses TRBV30 with TRBJ1-3; 8 nucleotides align to TRBD1. Germline CDR1 GTSNPN, CDR2 SVGIG (reference sequence). Trimming removed 3 bases from V and 4 bases from J; junction bases left unmatched: 11. The CDR3 runs to 16 residues. The chain's CDR3 is CAWSRTGRVVGNTIYF. The DNA of the CDR3 is TGTGCCTGGAGCAGGACAGGGCGGGTAGTAGGAAACACCATATATTTT.

J is TRBJ2-1 and V is TRBV10-1, with 7 bases that match TRBD2. The CDR3 sequence is 13 residues long. Germline loops: CDR1 WNHNN, CDR2 SYGVQD (reference sequence). J was trimmed by 7 bases and V by 6 bases; bases with no gene match: 6. CDR3 loop: CASSGEGRNEQFF. The CDR3 DNA reads TGCGCCAGCAGCGGGGAGGGGAGGAATGAGCAGTTCTTC.

This chain links TRBV19 with TRBJ2-2; maybe TRBD1 (5 bases). Germline V gene data show CDR1 as LNHDA and CDR2 as SQIVND (reference sequence). This CDR3 is 15 amino acids long. V lost 9 bases and J lost 2, with 16 bases in between. DNA for the CDR3: TGTGCCAGCCAGAACTACAGGACCAACACCGGGGAGCTGTTTTTT. It codes for CASQNYRTNTGELFF. Variable domain in full (rest from reference TRBV19 and TRBJ2-2): DGGITQSPKYLFRKEGQNVTLSCEQNLNHDAMYWYRQDPGQGLRLIYYSQIVNDFQKGDIAEGYSVSREKKESFPLTVTSAQKNPTAFYLCASQNYRTNTGELFFGEGSRLTVL.

This clone was seen only once. This chain connects TRBV5-1 to TRBJ2-7; D may correspond to TRBD1 or TRBD2 (5 bases each). The CDR3 spans 15 residues. Trimming took 4 bases from V and 1 from J, leaving 15 bases between them. The germline CDR1 and CDR2 sequences are SGHRS and YFSETQ. CDR3 loop: CASSGAGRSSYEQYF. The CDR3, as DNA: TGCGCCAGCAGCGGGGCAGGGAGATCATCCTACGAGCAGTACTTC.

The rearrangement uses TRBV15 and TRBJ1-1, with TRBD1 identical over 9 bases. V trimming: 3 bases; J trimming: 11 bases; junction bases outside the gene matches: 13. The CDR3 totals 15 residues. Germline lookup yields CDR1 LNHNV and CDR2 YYDKDF (reference sequence). Here the CDR3 DNA reads TGTGCCACCAGCAGGGTCACAGGGGGCGCGGGGAGGGCTTTCTTT. Protein sequence: CATSRVTGGAGRAFF.

The chain carries TRBV5-8 and TRBJ1-4; a weak D match, TRBD1 (6 bases). The CDR3 has 15 amino acids. V was trimmed by 5 bases and J by 7 bases, leaving 18 bases between them. Per germline, CDR1 SGHTS and CDR2 YDEGEE. This CDR3 is CASRLWGPGSEKLFF. The CDR3, as DNA: TGTGCCAGCAGACTGTGGGGGCCGGGAAGTGAAAAACTGTTTTTT.

This chain connects TRBV7-6 to TRBJ1-1; tentatively, D is TRBD1 (5 bases). CDR3 length: 13 residues. In germline, CDR1 is SGHVS, CDR2 FNYEAQ. V gave up 5 bases and J gave up 5 bases, with 12 bases separating them. CDR3 region: CASSVSGVTEAFF. Written as DNA, the CDR3 is TGTGCCAGCAGCGTCTCGGGGGTAACTGAAGCTTTCTTT. The full variable domain, its missing parts supplied by reference TRBV7-6 and TRBJ1-1, is GAGVSQSPRYKVTKRGQDVALRCDPISGHVSLYWYRQALGQGPEFLTYFNYEAQQDKSGLPNDRFSAERPEGSISTLTIQRTEQRDSAMYRCASSVSGVTEAFFGQGTRLTVV.

CDR3 amino acids: CASSVEFRAEGNTIYF. CDR3 nucleotides: TGTGCCAGCAGCGTAGAATTTAGGGCAGAAGGAAACACCATATATTTT. The chain has TRBV9 and TRBJ1-3; the D is unclear. The germline V gene encodes CDR1 SGDLS and CDR2 YYNGEE. The V and J ends lost 0 bases and 4 bases respectively, with 14 bases between them. The CDR3 covers 16 residues.

This sequence joins TRBV4-1 and TRBJ1-1, with a tentative D call TRBD1 (6 bases). The germline V and J ends were trimmed by 4 bases and 12 bases, with 18 bases remaining between them. The CDR3 has 13 residues. Germline V gives CDR1 MGHRA, CDR2 YSYEKL. CDR3 sequence reads: CASSPRGGRETFF. DNA for the CDR3: TGCGCCAGCAGCCCTCGGGGGGGCAGGGAAACTTTCTTT.

The chain uses TRBV11-2 and TRBJ2-7, with D unclear. From germline, CDR1 is SGHAT and CDR2 FQNNGV. The V gene lost 4 bases and the J gene lost 3 bases, with 7 bases spanning the gap. This CDR3 region has 12 residues. Here the CDR3 reads CASSSQIYEQYF. The CDR3 nucleotides read TGTGCCAGCAGCTCACAGATCTACGAGCAGTACTTC.

The genes are TRBV5-4 and TRBJ1-2, with D possibly being TRBD1 (5 bases). Germline V gene lookup returns CDR1 SGHNT and CDR2 YYREEE (reference sequence). CDR3 length equals 12 residues. Trimming shortened V by 9 bases and J by 8 bases, and 17 bases separated the two germline ends. In nucleotides, the CDR3 is TGTGCCACACGGGACTCAAAACGGGGCTACACCTTC. Protein: CATRDSKRGYTF.

This chain connects TRBV29-1 to TRBJ2-1; possibly TRBD2 for D (5 bases). Per the germline V gene, CDR1 is SQVTM and CDR2 is ANQGSEA. The CDR3 has 12 amino acids. Trimming cost V 8 bases and J 6 bases, with 14 bases left between them. CDR3 sequence reads: CSSRLRGNEQFF. The CDR3 DNA reads TGCAGCAGCCGGTTACGGGGCAATGAGCAGTTCTTC.

The DNA of the CDR3 is TGCGCCAGCAGCTTGTCTAGCGGGAGGCTCCCTCTCTACGAGCAGTACTTC. This gives the protein CASSLSSGRLPLYEQYF. This chain links TRBV5-1 with TRBJ2-7, with 11 bases fitting TRBD2. The CDR3 consists of 17 residues. V trimming: 1 base; J trimming: 3 bases; junction bases outside the gene matches: 9. Germline CDR1 reads SGHRS; CDR2 reads YFSETQ.